This T cell receptor beta chain emerged from a study of STAT5B mutations in CD4+ large granular lymphocyte leukemia. The CDR3 extends over 15 amino acids. V shed 0 bases and J 4 bases; nucleotides not matched to a gene: 3. The germline CDR1 and CDR2 sequences are GTSNPN and SVGIG (reference sequence). Produced via immunoSEQ multiplex PCR; TCRdb's table is partial and in-frame only. The data contain 40,000 to 55,000 clones, 65% to 90% of them singletons. Sequencing used CD4+ T cells from blood buffy coats. The TCR comes from a human donor in good health. J is TRBJ2-3 and V is TRBV30, with 11 nucleotides matching TRBD1. In nucleotides, the CDR3 is TGTGCCTGGAGTGTAAGGGACAGGGGGGCAGATACGCAGTATTTT. Translation gives CAWSVRDRGADTQYF.